This entry lists 23 T cell receptor beta chains sequenced from one sample in a study of regulatory T cells in long-lasting Graves disease. Combining iRepertoire HTBI primers with Arm-PCR of CDR3 regions, the authors built TCR beta libraries. TCRdb reanalysed the multiplex PCR reads using MiXCR and keeps one entry per CDR3 protein. Among hundreds of thousands of distinct CDR3 sequences listed, around a fifth were seen once. Noted time point: persistent/refractory GD, antithyroid drugs over 5 years with positive TRAb. Isolated PBMC RNA provided the starting material for the TCR library. The material sequenced was peripheral blood mononuclear cells (PBMCs), taken when the disease was refractory, from a patient treated with antithyroid drugs. The origin of the receptors is a female donor with Graves disease.

The rearrangement joins TRBV7-2 to TRBJ1-5; D is unresolved. The CDR3 has 13 residues. Trimming shortened V by 3 bases and J by 4 bases, and 7 bases separated the two germline ends. CDR1 and CDR2 (germline): SGHTA, FQGNSA. This CDR3 reads CASSFKQNQPQHF. As DNA, the CDR3 is TGTGCCAGCAGCTTTAAACAGAATCAGCCCCAGCATTTT.

The chain has TRBV30 and TRBJ1-1, with D possibly matching TRBD1 (6 bases). CDR3 size: 14 residues. The ends were cut back, 2 bases at V and 5 bases at J, with 15 bases in the middle. Germline V lookup: CDR1 GTSNPN, CDR2 SVGIG (reference sequence). DNA for the CDR3: TGTGCCTGGAGTATGGGGGCCGAAGATACTGAAGCTTTCTTT. This gives the protein CAWSMGAEDTEAFF. Based on the CDR3 plus reference TRBV30 and TRBJ1-1, the full variable domain is SQTIHQWPATLVQPVGSPLSLECTVEGTSNPNLYWYRQAAGRGLQLLFYSVGIGQISSEVPQNLSASRPQDRQFILSSKKLLLSDSGFYLCAWSMGAEDTEAFFGQGTRLTVV.

Ten or more counts support this clonotype. V is TRBV10-3 and J is TRBJ2-7; D is perhaps TRBD1 or TRBD2 (5 bases each). Germline V gene data show CDR1 as ENHRY and CDR2 as SYGVKD. This CDR3 region has 14 residues. V lost 11 bases and J lost 0, with 17 bases in between. The CDR3 coding sequence is TGTGCCGTTACCGGGACGGACCTCTCCTACGAGCAGTACTTC. This translates into CAVTGTDLSYEQYF.

A few counts support this clonotype. The chain uses TRBV6-1 and TRBJ2-6; D call uncertain. The CDR3 sequence is 14 residues long. Germline-derived CDR1 and CDR2 are MNHNS and SASEGT. The V and J ends lost 8 bases and 0 bases respectively, with 8 bases between them. The CDR3 region is CASLPNSGANVLTF. The DNA for the CDR3 is TGTGCCAGCCTTCCGAACTCTGGGGCCAACGTCCTGACTTTC.

The chain combines TRBV7-2 with TRBJ2-7, with D hard to call. The germline V and J ends were trimmed by 1 base and 5 bases, with 9 bases remaining between them. The CDR3 contains 13 residues. The germline CDR1 and CDR2 sequences are SGHTA and FQGNSA. CDR3 DNA sequence: TGTGCCAGCAGCTTAGTCCGCTATGACGAGCAGTACTTC. This codes for CASSLVRYDEQYF.

This clonotype was recorded many times. The chain has TRBV12-3 or TRBV12-4 and TRBJ1-2; the match to TRBD1 covers 7 bases. The length of the CDR3 is 14 residues. J lost 1 base, V lost 6 bases, and 5 bases had no gene match. CDR3 sequence (DNA): TGTGCCAGCAGCACCGGGACAGATAACTATGGCTACACCTTC. Its protein product is CASSTGTDNYGYTF.

The CDR3 bases are TGTGCCAGCAGCCCCCCAATTGTAGGGCCAGCTATAAACATTCAGTACTTC. Encoded protein: CASSPPIVGPAINIQYF. J is TRBJ2-4 and V is TRBV4-2; D ambiguous. Germline-derived CDR1 and CDR2 are LGHNA and YNFKEQ. The CDR3 extends over 17 amino acids. V dropped 4 bases and J dropped 6 bases, with 22 bases sitting between them.

The chain has TRBV24-1 and TRBJ2-5; tentatively, D is TRBD2 (5 bases). The germline V gene has CDR1 KGHDR and CDR2 SFDVKD. V was shortened by 8 bases and J by 3 bases, with 6 bases between the two germline ends. The length of the CDR3 is 11 residues. CDR3 amino acids: CATKREETQYF. In DNA form, the CDR3 reads TGTGCCACCAAGAGGGAAGAGACCCAGTACTTC.

V gene TRBV20-1 combines with J gene TRBJ1-5; D is undetermined. The V and J ends lost 3 bases and 5 bases respectively, with 11 bases between them. Germline V gives CDR1 DFQATT, CDR2 SNEGSKA (reference sequence). The CDR3 spans 13 residues. CDR3 in DNA: TGCAGTGCTAGCACCGGGCCCGATCAGCCCCAGCATTTT. This gives the protein CSASTGPDQPQHF.

There are many counts of this clonotype. The chain employs TRBV10-3 and TRBJ2-5; 9 nucleotides match TRBD1. The V gene end was trimmed by 10 bases and the J gene end by 0 bases; junction bases not matched to a gene: 12. In germline, CDR1 is ENHRY, CDR2 SYGVKD. This CDR3 spans 16 amino acids. CDR3 loop: CATLSKGQGNQETQYF. The CDR3 DNA reads as TGTGCCACCCTGAGTAAGGGACAGGGTAACCAAGAGACCCAGTACTTC.

Sample share makes this clonotype medium-sized (0.01 to 0.1%). The rearrangement uses TRBV28 and TRBJ2-7; D perhaps matches TRBD2 (5 bases). The ends were cut back, 2 bases at V and 0 bases at J, with 8 bases in the middle. The CDR3 sequence is 14 residues long. Germline lookup yields CDR1 MDHEN and CDR2 SYDVKM. CDR3 nucleotides: TGTGCCAGCAGTTTAGTGGGGAGCTCCTACGAGCAGTACTTC. Translated, it gives CASSLVGSSYEQYF.

This clonotype was observed a few times. V and J are TRBV20-1 and TRBJ2-7; perhaps TRBD2 as D (5 bases). This CDR3 is built from 13 residues. The ends were cut back, 3 bases at V and 0 bases at J, with 9 bases in the middle. Germline V gives CDR1 DFQATT, CDR2 SNEGSKA (reference sequence). CDR3 amino acids: CSASLAASYEQYF. The CDR3 DNA follows: TGCAGTGCTAGCCTAGCAGCCTCCTACGAGCAGTACTTC.

This clonotype was counted many times. The CDR3 sequence: CASSLGLVGSPLHF. For the CDR3, the DNA is TGTGCCAGCAGCTTAGGCCTGGTGGGCTCACCCCTCCACTTT. The genes are TRBV7-2 and TRBJ1-6; D ambiguous. Trimming removed 1 base at V and 10 bases at J, with 11 bases between. This CDR3 comprises 14 residues. Germline lookup yields CDR1 SGHTA and CDR2 FQGNSA.

This clonotype has only a few counts. The chain joins TRBV18 to TRBJ2-7; weak D call: TRBD1 (6 bases). Trimming took 5 bases from V and 5 from J, leaving 13 bases between them. The CDR3 extends over 13 amino acids. Germline-derived CDR1 and CDR2 are KGHSH and LQKENI. CDR3 region: CASSNREIHEQYF. CDR3 in DNA: TGTGCCAGCTCAAACAGGGAGATCCACGAGCAGTACTTC.

The chain couples TRBV24-1 to TRBJ2-3; perhaps TRBD2 as D (6 bases). The ends were cut back, 3 bases at V and 3 bases at J, with 12 bases in the middle. Germline values: CDR1 KGHDR, CDR2 SFDVKD. The CDR3 totals 15 residues. The CDR3 region has the DNA TGTGCCACCAGTGATACCCGGGAGTTAACAGATACGCAGTATTTT. Translation gives CATSDTRELTDTQYF.

This clonotype was seen ten or more times. The CDR3 DNA is TGTGCCAGCAGGCCACAGACAGGGGTCGTAGGCTACACCTTC. Translating gives CASRPQTGVVGYTF. This chain uses TRBV6-1 with TRBJ1-2, with 8 bases aligning to TRBD1. V lost 6 bases, J lost 8 bases, and 11 bases stayed unmatched. This CDR3 is built from 14 residues. From germline, CDR1 is MNHNS and CDR2 SASEGT.

On this clonotype itself: This may come from a read error, since a much larger clone is one base off. V usage is TRBV20-1 and J usage is TRBJ1-1; D is undetermined. This CDR3 contains 13 residues. Trimming shortened V by 8 bases and J by 1 base, and 14 bases separated the two germline ends. CDR1 and CDR2 (germline): DFQATT, SNEGSKA (reference sequence). CDR3: CSTYPATNTEAFF. For the CDR3, the DNA is TGCAGTACTTACCCAGCGACGAACACTGAAGCTTTCTTT.

This clonotype has only a few counts. A read error may produce the germline difference seen at one junction end. The genes are TRBV5-1 and TRBJ2-2, with 8 bases aligning to TRBD1. Germline-derived CDR1 and CDR2 are SGHRS and YFSETQ. CDR3 length: 15 residues. CDR3 in DNA: TGCGCCAGTAGCTTCCAGGGGGCGTACACCGGGGAGCTGTTTTTT. Translated, it gives CASSFQGAYTGELFF.

This clonotype was observed many times. Germline is not matched at one junction end, which may reflect a read error. This rearrangement joins TRBV4-1 to TRBJ1-5; tentatively, D is TRBD1 (5 bases). Germline V CDR1 and CDR2: MGHRA, YSYEKL. The CDR3 runs to 13 residues. The CDR3: CASSLQAGQPQHF. The CDR3 DNA sequence: TGTGCCAGCAGCCTCCAGGCAGGGCAGCCCCAGCATTTT.

The genes are TRBV29-1 and TRBJ2-5; the D gene is possibly TRBD2 (5 bases). The V and J ends lost 1 base and 3 bases respectively, with 9 bases between them. Per the germline V gene, CDR1 is SQVTM and CDR2 is ANQGSEA. This CDR3 spans 13 amino acids. The chain's CDR3 is CSVEGEGEETQYF. The CDR3 DNA reads as TGCAGCGTTGAAGGAGAGGGAGAAGAGACCCAGTACTTC. Together with reference TRBV29-1 and TRBJ2-5, the CDR3 gives the full variable domain: SAVISQKPSRDICQRGTSLTIQCQVDSQVTMMFWYRQQPGQSLTLIATANQGSEATYESGFVIDKFPISRPNLTFSTLTVSNMSPEDSSIYLCSVEGEGEETQYFGPGTRLLVL.

The chain carries TRBV20-1 and TRBJ1-5, with a weak D call TRBD1 (5 bases). CDR1 DFQATT and CDR2 SNEGSKA come from the germline V gene (reference sequence). V lost 1 base to trimming and J lost 2 bases, with 6 bases between them. This CDR3 is built from 13 residues. CDR3 bases: TGCAGTGCTAGAGCGACAGGCAATCAGCCCCAGCATTTT. Amino acid sequence: CSARATGNQPQHF.

The chain links TRBV28 to TRBJ1-5, with 9 nucleotides matching TRBD1. The CDR3 is 14 amino acids. In germline, CDR1 is MDHEN, CDR2 SYDVKM. V was pared by 5 bases and J by 5 bases, with 4 bases of the junction left unmatched. The DNA for the CDR3 is TGTGCCAGCAGTCAAAGACAGGGGGATCAGCCCCAGCATTTT. Its translation is CASSQRQGDQPQHF.

To note about this clonotype: A much larger clone sits a single nucleotide away, making a read error possible. The gene calls are TRBV28 and TRBJ2-2; TRBD2 matches at 7 bases. With V trimmed by 3 bases and J by 3 bases, 4 bases remained unmatched. The germline gives CDR1 MDHEN, CDR2 SYDVKM. The CDR3 runs to 15 residues. CDR3 nucleotide sequence: TGTGCCAGCAGTTTCCCAGCGGGGTACACCGGGGAGCTGTTTTTT. Amino acid sequence: CASSFPAGYTGELFF.